This T cell receptor beta chain was sequenced during a study of blood T cell repertoires in COVID-19. Study-level background: Samples of COVID-19 (acute and convalescent) were obtained from the United States, Italy and Spain. PBMCs, B-cell-depleted T cells, or T cells provided the cDNA or gDNA that made up the material.

Original processing methods: From reference gene primer amplification, estimates of nucleated cell counts were derived. Here immunoSEQ multiplex PCR was the method, and the copy in TCRdb shows in-frame clones only, minus some. From that table come the V and J calls and clone size; the DNA was used to work out D and trimming. The sample yields around 120,000 clones, about 78% seen once. The CDR3 consists of 12 residues. Trimming removed 2 bases at V and 10 bases at J, with 11 bases between. The germline V gene encodes CDR1 SNHLY and CDR2 FYNNEI. The chain links TRBV2 to TRBJ1-2, with a tentative D call TRBD1 (5 bases). This TCR derives from a man in his 70s with acute or convalescent COVID-19. The sample comprised peripheral blood. This chain's CDR3 is CASSESQGSYTF. The CDR3 coding sequence is TGTGCCAGCAGTGAATCTCAGGGATCCTACACCTTC.